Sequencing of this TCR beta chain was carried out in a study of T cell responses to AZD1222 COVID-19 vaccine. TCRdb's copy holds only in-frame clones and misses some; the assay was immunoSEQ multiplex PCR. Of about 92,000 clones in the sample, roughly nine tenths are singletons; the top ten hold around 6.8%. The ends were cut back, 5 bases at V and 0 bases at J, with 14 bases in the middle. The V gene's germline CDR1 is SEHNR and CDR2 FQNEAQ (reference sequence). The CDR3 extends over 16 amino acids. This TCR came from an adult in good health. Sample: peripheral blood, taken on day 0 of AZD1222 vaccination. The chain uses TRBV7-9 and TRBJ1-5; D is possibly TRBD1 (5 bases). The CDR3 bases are TGTGCCAGCAGCCTCATATCAGGGAGTAGCAATCAGCCCCAGCATTTT. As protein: CASSLISGSSNQPQHF.